This entry describes one T cell receptor beta chain. Its antigen is still unknown. Brentuximab vedotin exposure varied among the patients, all of whom had relapsed after autologous stem cell transplantation. The V end was cut by 7 bases, the J end by 0 bases, with 9 bases between. CDR3 length: 13 amino acids. Per germline, CDR1 LNHNV and CDR2 YYDKDF (reference sequence). The source of the sample is a study of PD-1 blockade in classical Hodgkin lymphoma. Overall study context: Patients were infused with nivolumab 3 mg/kg every 2 weeks.

TCRdb's copy holds only in-frame clones and misses some; the assay was immunoSEQ multiplex PCR. The sample records roughly 25,000 clones, 82% being singletons. Study findings and constraints: Patients who responded completely had about the same baseline diversity as newly diagnosed patients. Newly diagnosed patients were reported to exhibit reduced baseline TCR diversity relative to healthy donors. It was CD4+ TCR diversity, not CD8+, that rose significantly by C4D1.

Sample: peripheral blood mononuclear cells (PBMCs), taken before the second cycle of nivolumab. This TCR was sampled from a human donor with classical Hodgkin lymphoma. The V and J genes are TRBV15 and TRBJ2-5; D not resolved. The CDR3 loop is CATKGRNQETQYF. The CDR3 bases are TGTGCCACCAAGGGCAGGAACCAAGAGACCCAGTACTTC.